These T cell receptor beta chains were read from a single sample in a study of OX40 agonist ivuxolimab in advanced cancers. Repertoires were generated with immunoSEQ multiplex PCR, while TCRdb's copy carries only in-frame clones and drops some. The sample includes roughly 29,000 clones, around 82% seen only once; the top ten take 15% to 20%. The sequences come from CD4+ or CD8+ T cells sorted from blood, collected in a trial of the OX40 agonist ivuxolimab. All receptors come from an adult with an advanced solid tumor such as melanoma, head and neck, liver or kidney cancer. Both conserved end residues are part of each CDR3. Rows may omit the clone size; those that give it use once, few, many or a size class.

v_gene,abundance,j_gene,CDR3aa
TRBV19,NA,TRBJ2-1,CATSDGFYNEQFF
TRBV5-6,NA,TRBJ1-5,CASSMGQQPQHF
TRBV2,NA,TRBJ1-5,CASSEWGGNQPQHF
TRBV15,NA,TRBJ2-3,CATSRDRTGNPDTQYF
TRBV19,few,TRBJ1-5,CASSIETGPNQPQHF
TRBV5-6,NA,TRBJ1-2,CASSDRTGRSYTF
TRBV6-6,NA,TRBJ2-7,CASSYSIPGATYEQYF
TRBV2,NA,TRBJ2-4,CASSPGLDKNIQYF
TRBV7-9,NA,TRBJ2-7,CASSPVVRGAYEQYF
TRBV21-1,NA,TRBJ1-1,CASRRGPERENTEAFF
TRBV7-9,NA,TRBJ1-1,CASSGTGAEAFF
TRBV7-2,medium-sized,TRBJ2-3,CASSLVSGADTQYF
TRBV11-2,NA,TRBJ1-2,CASSLDPQDRDGYTF
TRBV7-2,NA,TRBJ1-5,CASSLVGEWGNQPQHF
TRBV7-3,NA,TRBJ1-2,CASSLGRDYGYTF
TRBV5-1,NA,TRBJ2-7,CASSFGTGLPYEQYF
TRBV15,NA,TRBJ1-5,CATSRDGGGRRPQHF
TRBV6-5,few,TRBJ1-5,CATGIQPQHF
TRBV29-1,NA,TRBJ2-2,CSVELRTSGSLTGELFF
TRBV5-5,NA,TRBJ1-2,CASSFREVLGGYTF
TRBV29-1,NA,TRBJ1-2,CSVPGGGEFYGYTF
TRBV4-1,NA,TRBJ2-7,CASSQRQGSPYEQYF
TRBV27,few,TRBJ2-7,CASSSYGTSGVLYEQYF
TRBV7-4,NA,TRBJ2-7,CASRLGALYEQYF
TRBV2,NA,TRBJ2-7,CASSDRSGLAGYEQYF
TRBV11-2,NA,TRBJ2-7,CASSLDWTSEQYF
TRBV7-2,once,TRBJ2-3,CASSWEREFGDTQYF
TRBV5-1,NA,TRBJ2-5,CASSLDQETQYF
TRBV4-1,NA,TRBJ1-2,CASSQEGPNYGYTF
TRBV27,few,TRBJ2-7,CASSLSASYEQYF
TRBV19,once,TRBJ1-1,CASSLAGGERRAEAFF
TRBV27,NA,TRBJ1-5,CASSSDGDSNQPQHF
TRBV19,NA,TRBJ2-7,CASSILGGAEQYF
TRBV9,NA,TRBJ1-2,CASRGTANYGYTF